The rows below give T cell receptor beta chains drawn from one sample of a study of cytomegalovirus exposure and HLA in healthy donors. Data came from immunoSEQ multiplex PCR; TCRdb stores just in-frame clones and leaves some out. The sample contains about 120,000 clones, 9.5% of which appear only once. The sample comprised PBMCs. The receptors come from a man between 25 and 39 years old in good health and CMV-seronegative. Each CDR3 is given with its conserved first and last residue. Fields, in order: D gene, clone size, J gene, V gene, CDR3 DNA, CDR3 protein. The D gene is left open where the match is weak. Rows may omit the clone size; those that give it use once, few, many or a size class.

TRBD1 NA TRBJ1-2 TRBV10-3 TGTGCCATCAGTGAACGCTCGGCCGGGTCAGGGGGGTATGGCTACACCTTC CAISERSAGSGGYGYTF
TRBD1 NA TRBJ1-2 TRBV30 TGTGCCTGCGAAAGACAGGGCGGCTATGGCTACACCTTC CACERQGGYGYTF
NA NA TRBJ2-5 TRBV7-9 TGTGCCAGCAGCTCGTCGGAGACCCAGTACTTC CASSSSETQYF
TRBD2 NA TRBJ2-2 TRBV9 TGTGCCAGCAGCGTAGGGACTAGCGGGAATATCGGGGAGCTGTTTTTT CASSVGTSGNIGELFF
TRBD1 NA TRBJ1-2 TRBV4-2 TGTGCCAGCAGCCCAGACCTACAGGGGGACTATGGCTACACCTTC CASSPDLQGDYGYTF
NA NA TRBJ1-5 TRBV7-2 TGTGCCAGCAGCCCCCCCTCCGGTTTTCAGCATTTT CASSPPSGFQHF
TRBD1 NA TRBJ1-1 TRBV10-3 TGTGCCATCAGCCTGGGACAGGGGGAGAGGGAATACGGGAACACTGAAGCTTTCTTT CAISLGQGEREYGNTEAFF
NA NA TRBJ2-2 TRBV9 TGTGCCAGCAGCCCCTTTTCCGGCGGGGAGCTGTTTTTT CASSPFSGGELFF
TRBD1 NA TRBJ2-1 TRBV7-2 TGTGCCAGCAGCTACAGGGGGCGCGGACTAAATGAGCAGTTCTTC CASSYRGRGLNEQFF
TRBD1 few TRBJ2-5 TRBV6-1 TGTGCCAGCAGTGAAGAGTACAGGGGGTATGAGACCCAGTACTTC CASSEEYRGYETQYF
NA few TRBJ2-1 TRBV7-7 TGTGCTAGCGGAAGGGACTTCTACAATGAGCAGTTCTTC CASGRDFYNEQFF
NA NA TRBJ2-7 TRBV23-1 TGCGCCAGCGGAGGAACCTACGAGCAGTACTTC CASGGTYEQYF
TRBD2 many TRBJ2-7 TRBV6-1 TGTGCCAGCTGCCGGGGGGAATCCTACGAGCAGTACTTC CASCRGESYEQYF
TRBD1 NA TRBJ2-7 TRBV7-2 TGTGCCAGCAGCTCGGACAGGGGGTTCTACGAGCAGTACTTC CASSSDRGFYEQYF
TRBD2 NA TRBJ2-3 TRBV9 TGTGCCAGCAGCGTAGAAGCGGGGGGCGTCCCAGATACGCAGTATTTT CASSVEAGGVPDTQYF
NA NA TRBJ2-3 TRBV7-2 TGTGCCAGCAGCTTAGACAGGTACCGGGATACGCAGTATTTT CASSLDRYRDTQYF
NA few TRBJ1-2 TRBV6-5 TGTGCCAGCAGTCAACAGGGCTTGGGGGTCTATGGCTACACCTTC CASSQQGLGVYGYTF
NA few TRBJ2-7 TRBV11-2 TGTGCCAGCAGCTTAGATAGGGAGCGTCGGAAAACCTACGAGCAGTACTTC CASSLDRERRKTYEQYF
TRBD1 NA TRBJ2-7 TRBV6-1 TGTGCCAGCAGTGACCGGGACAGGGCCTATCTCTACGAGCAGTACTTC CASSDRDRAYLYEQYF
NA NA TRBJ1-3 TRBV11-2 TGTGCCAGCACCCTAAACAGGCAGGGAAACACCATATATTTT CASTLNRQGNTIYF
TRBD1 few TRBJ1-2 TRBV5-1 TGCGCCAGCAGCTTGGAGGCAGGGGGGAATGGCTACACCTTC CASSLEAGGNGYTF
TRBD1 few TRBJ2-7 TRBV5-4 TGTGCCAGCAGCTTGGAACAGGGGGCAGGTGAGCAGTACTTC CASSLEQGAGEQYF
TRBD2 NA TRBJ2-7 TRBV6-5 TGTGCCAGCAGTTACCATAGGCTAGCGGGCTACGAGCAGTACTTC CASSYHRLAGYEQYF
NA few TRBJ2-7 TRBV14 TGTGCCAGCAGCCAAACAGTAGAGCAGTACTTC CASSQTVEQYF
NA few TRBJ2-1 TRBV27 TGTGCCAGCAGTCCCCGAGGAGGGCCCTACAATGAGCAGTTCTTC CASSPRGGPYNEQFF
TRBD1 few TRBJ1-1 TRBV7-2 TGTGCCAGCAGCTTAGTAGTTGGGACAGGGGGTGAAGCTTTCTTT CASSLVVGTGGEAFF
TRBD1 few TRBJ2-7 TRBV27 TGTGCCAGCACCCCAGGGGGCCCCTACGAGCAGTACTTC CASTPGGPYEQYF
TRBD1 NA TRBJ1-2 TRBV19 TGTGCCAGCCGTGACAGGGGGCAGGCAAACTATGGCTACACCTTC CASRDRGQANYGYTF
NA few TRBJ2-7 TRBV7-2 TGTGCCAGCAGCTTTCCGGGGACAACCTACGAGCAGTACTTC CASSFPGTTYEQYF
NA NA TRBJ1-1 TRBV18 TGTGCCAGCTCGATCAAATCGGCAGGGGATACTGAAGCTTTCTTT CASSIKSAGDTEAFF
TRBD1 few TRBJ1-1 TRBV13 TGTGCCACCATACGGTGGACAGGGAACACTGAAGCTTTCTTT CATIRWTGNTEAFF
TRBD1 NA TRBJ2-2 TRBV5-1 TGCGCCAGCTTACCCGGGACAGGGAGGACCGGGGAGCTGTTTTTT CASLPGTGRTGELFF
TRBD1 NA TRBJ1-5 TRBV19 TGTGCTACGGGACAGGTAGGCAATCAGCCCCAGCATTTT CATGQVGNQPQHF
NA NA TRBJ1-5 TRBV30 TGTGCCTGGAGTGGGGCGGGGAGCAATCAGCCCCAGCATTTT CAWSGAGSNQPQHF
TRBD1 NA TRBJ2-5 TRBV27 TGTGCCAGCAGTTTACTCCCTGGACAGGGGTACCAAGAGACCCAGTACTTC CASSLLPGQGYQETQYF
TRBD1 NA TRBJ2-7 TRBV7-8 TGTGCCAGCAGCCTCCGGGACAGGGGTACCTACGAGCAGTACTTC CASSLRDRGTYEQYF
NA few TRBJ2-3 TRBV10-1 TGCGCCAGCAGTGAGGCCGGGAACACAGATACGCAGTATTTT CASSEAGNTDTQYF
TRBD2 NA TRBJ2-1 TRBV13 TGTGCCAGCAGCCGAAACGGGAGGGCCGGGAATGAGCAGTTCTTC CASSRNGRAGNEQFF
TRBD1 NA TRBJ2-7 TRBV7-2 TGTGCCAGCAGCACGTCAAGGACAGGGTTTTCCTACGAGCAGTACTTC CASSTSRTGFSYEQYF
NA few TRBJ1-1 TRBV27 TGTGCCAGCAGTTTCGGGGGGAGAATGAACACTGAAGCTTTCTTT CASSFGGRMNTEAFF
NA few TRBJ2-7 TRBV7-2 TGTGCCAGCAGCGAAGCAGGGACAATCCGCTACGAGCAATACTTC CASSEAGTIRYEQYF
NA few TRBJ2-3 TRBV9 TGTGCCAGCAGCGCGACTAGCACAGATACGCAGTATTTT CASSATSTDTQYF
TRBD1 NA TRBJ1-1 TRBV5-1 TGCGCCAGCAGCCCCGGACAGGACACTGAAGCTTTCTTT CASSPGQDTEAFF
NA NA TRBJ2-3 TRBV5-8 TGTGCCAGCAGCTTGGGTCGGTTCACAGATACGCAGTATTTT CASSLGRFTDTQYF
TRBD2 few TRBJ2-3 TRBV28 TGTGCCAGCACAACGCGGACTAGCGGGAGTTTAAGCACAGATACGCAGTATTTT CASTTRTSGSLSTDTQYF
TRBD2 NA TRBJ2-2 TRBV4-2 TGTGCCAGCAGCCAAGATCGCGGGAGGCCCCCCGGGGAGCTGTTTTTT CASSQDRGRPPGELFF
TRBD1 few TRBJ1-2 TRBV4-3 TGCGCCAGCAGCCAGGACCGGGACAGGGGCGGTGGCTACACCTTC CASSQDRDRGGGYTF
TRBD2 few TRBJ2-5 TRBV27 TGTGCCCCCCTTAGCGGGGGCGACCAAGAGACCCAGTACTTC CAPLSGGDQETQYF